The T cell receptor (beta chain) under discussion was sequenced for a study of blood T cells in healthy people across ages. A sample-barcoded 5' primer and a J-beta primer mix were used in a second PCR of about 7 to 12 cycles. TCRdb passed the 5' RACE reads through MiXCR, listing each CDR3 protein once. This table has around 1,500,000 distinct CDR3 sequences, approximately 28% appearing once. The CDR3 is 16 residues long. Germline V lookup: CDR1 SGHRS, CDR2 YFSETQ. V dropped 1 base and J dropped 0; count of bases not matched to a gene: 3. This clonotype originated in a woman under 40 in good health. Sequenced: blood. This chain links TRBV5-1 with TRBJ2-3, with 9 bases identical to TRBD2. CDR3 protein: CASSLPSGASTDTQYF. DNA for the CDR3: TGCGCCAGCAGCTTGCCTAGCGGGGCTAGCACAGATACGCAGTATTTT.